This T cell receptor beta chain was captured in a study of T cell repertoires in cytomegalovirus infection. On the study more broadly: Public TCR beta signatures marked donors with CMV infection and the matching HLA. Study results and limitations: The study found HLA-C-restricted CMV-specific TCR beta clonotypes dominating the ex vivo response.

Germline assignment: CDR1 SGDLS and CDR2 YYNGEE. V was clipped by 0 bases and J by 1 base, with 7 bases between them. The CDR3 extends over 14 amino acids. As to this clonotype: What it binds is not known.

TCRdb recomputed calls from the reads with MiXCR, one row per CDR3 protein. The table shows fewer than 1,000,000 distinct CDR3 sequences, with around 30% occurring only once. The starting material was cultured CD8+ T cells from PBMCs, obtained from culture after CMV antigen stimulation. This clonotype originated in a human donor in good health (CMV status not recorded). Some clones in this sample may be carry-over from other donors' samples. V and J are TRBV9 and TRBJ1-1; D is uncertain. CDR3 residues: CASSVEGSNTEAFF. The CDR3 DNA is TGTGCCAGCAGCGTAGAGGGTTCGAACACTGAAGCTTTCTTT. The complete variable domain, with remaining parts taken from reference TRBV9 and TRBJ1-1, reads DSGVTQTPKHLITATGQRVTLRCSPRSGDLSVYWYQQSLDQGLQFLIQYYNGEERAKGNILERFSAQQFPDLHSELNLSSLELGDSALYFCASSVEGSNTEAFFGQGTRLTVV.